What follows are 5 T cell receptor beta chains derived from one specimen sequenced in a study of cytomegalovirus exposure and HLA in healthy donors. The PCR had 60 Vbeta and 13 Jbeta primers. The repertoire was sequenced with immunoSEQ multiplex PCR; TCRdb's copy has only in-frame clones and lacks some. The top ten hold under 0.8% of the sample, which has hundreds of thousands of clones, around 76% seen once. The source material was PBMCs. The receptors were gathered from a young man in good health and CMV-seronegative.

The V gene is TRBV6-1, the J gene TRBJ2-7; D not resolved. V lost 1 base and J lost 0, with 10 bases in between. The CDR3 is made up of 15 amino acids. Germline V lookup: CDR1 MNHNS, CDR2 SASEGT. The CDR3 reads CASSEVVAISYEQYF. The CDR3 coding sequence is TGTGCCAGCAGTGAAGTGGTAGCTATCTCCTACGAGCAGTACTTC.

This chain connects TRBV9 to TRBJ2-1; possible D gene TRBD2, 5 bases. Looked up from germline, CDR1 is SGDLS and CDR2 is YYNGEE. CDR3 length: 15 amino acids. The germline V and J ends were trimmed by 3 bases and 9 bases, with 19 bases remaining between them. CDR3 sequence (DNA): TGTGCCAGCAGCGCCATCCGCTTTGGGAGCGGTGAGCAGTTCTTC. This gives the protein CASSAIRFGSGEQFF.

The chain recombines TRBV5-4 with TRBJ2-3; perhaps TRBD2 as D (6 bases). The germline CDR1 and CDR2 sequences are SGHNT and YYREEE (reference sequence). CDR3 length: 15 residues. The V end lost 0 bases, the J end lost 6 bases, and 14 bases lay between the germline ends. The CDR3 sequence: CASSLVSGSRDTQYF. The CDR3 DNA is TGTGCCAGCAGCTTGGTAAGCGGGTCCAGGGATACGCAGTATTTT.

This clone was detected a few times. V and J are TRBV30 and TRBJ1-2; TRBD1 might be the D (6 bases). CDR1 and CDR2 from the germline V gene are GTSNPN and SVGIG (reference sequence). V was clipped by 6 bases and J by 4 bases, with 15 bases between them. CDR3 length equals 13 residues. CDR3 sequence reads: CACWTALIYGYTF. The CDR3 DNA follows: TGTGCCTGTTGGACAGCCCTTATCTATGGCTACACCTTC.

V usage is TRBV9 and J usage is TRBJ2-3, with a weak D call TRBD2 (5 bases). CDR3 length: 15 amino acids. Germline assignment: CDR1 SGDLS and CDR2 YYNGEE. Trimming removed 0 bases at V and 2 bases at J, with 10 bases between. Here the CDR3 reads CASSVAASPTDTQYF. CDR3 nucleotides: TGTGCCAGCAGCGTAGCAGCTAGCCCCACAGATACGCAGTATTTT.